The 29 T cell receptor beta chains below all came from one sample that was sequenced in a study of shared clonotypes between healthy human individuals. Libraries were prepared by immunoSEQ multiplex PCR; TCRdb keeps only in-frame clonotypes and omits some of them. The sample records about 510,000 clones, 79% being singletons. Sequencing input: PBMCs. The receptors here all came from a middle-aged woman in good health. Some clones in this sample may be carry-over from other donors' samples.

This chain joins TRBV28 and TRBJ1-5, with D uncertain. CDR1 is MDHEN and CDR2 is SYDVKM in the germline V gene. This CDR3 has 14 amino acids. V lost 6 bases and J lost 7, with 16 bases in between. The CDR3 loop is CASRSTWRAQPQHF. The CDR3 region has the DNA TGTGCCAGCAGGTCAACATGGAGGGCACAGCCCCAGCATTTT. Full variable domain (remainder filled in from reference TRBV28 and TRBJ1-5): DVKVTQSSRYLVKRTGEKVFLECVQDMDHENMFWYRQDPGLGLRLIYFSYDVKMKEKGDIPEGYSVSREKKERFSLILESASTNQTSMYLCASRSTWRAQPQHFGDGTRLSIL.

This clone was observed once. DNA of the CDR3: TGTGCCAGCAGCTTAGGCAGGCGTGAGAGCTCTGGAAACACCATATATTTT. Translation gives CASSLGRRESSGNTIYF. The chain carries TRBV11-2 and TRBJ1-3; D not certain. With 1 base removed from V and 0 bases from J, the gap between germline ends came to 13 bases. Germline values: CDR1 SGHAT, CDR2 FQNNGV. The CDR3 extends over 17 amino acids.

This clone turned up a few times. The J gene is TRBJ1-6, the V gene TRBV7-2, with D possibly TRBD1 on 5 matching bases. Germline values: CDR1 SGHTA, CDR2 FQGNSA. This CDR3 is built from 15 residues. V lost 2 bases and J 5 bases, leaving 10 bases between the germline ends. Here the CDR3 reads CASSLRGRDNSPLHF. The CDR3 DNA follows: TGTGCCAGCAGCTTAAGAGGCAGGGATAATTCACCCCTCCACTTT.

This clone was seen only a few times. The CDR3: CASSPPGLGQPQHF. As DNA, the CDR3 is TGTGCCAGCAGCCCCCCTGGGCTGGGACAGCCCCAGCATTTT. The chain has TRBV7-9 and TRBJ1-5; no firm D call. The V end lost 5 bases, the J end lost 7 bases, and 15 bases lay between the germline ends. This CDR3 is 14 amino acids long. Germline CDR1 is SEHNR and CDR2 is FQNEAQ (reference sequence).

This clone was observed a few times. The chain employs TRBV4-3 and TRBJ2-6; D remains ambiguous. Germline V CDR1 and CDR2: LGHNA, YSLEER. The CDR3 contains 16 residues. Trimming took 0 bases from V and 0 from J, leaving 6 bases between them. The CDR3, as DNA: TGCGCCAGCAGCCAAGATGTCCTCTCTGGGGCCAACGTCCTGACTTTC. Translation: CASSQDVLSGANVLTF.

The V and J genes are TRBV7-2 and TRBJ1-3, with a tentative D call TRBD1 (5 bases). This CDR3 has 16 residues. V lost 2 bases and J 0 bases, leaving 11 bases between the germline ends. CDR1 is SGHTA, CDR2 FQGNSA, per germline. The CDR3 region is CASSLPGPRSGNTIYF. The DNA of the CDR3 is TGTGCCAGCAGCTTACCGGGGCCGCGCTCTGGAAACACCATATATTTT.

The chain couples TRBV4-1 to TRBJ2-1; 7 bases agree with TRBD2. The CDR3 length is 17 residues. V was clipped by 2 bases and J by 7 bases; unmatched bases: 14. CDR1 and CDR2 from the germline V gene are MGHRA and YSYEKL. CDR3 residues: CASSQPLGLAEFNEQFF. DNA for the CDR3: TGCGCCAGCAGCCAACCATTAGGTCTAGCGGAGTTTAATGAGCAGTTCTTC.

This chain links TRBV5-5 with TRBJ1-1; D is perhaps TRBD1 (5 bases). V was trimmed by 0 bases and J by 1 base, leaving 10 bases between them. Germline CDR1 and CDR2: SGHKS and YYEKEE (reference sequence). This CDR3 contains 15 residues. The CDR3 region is CASSLASGRNTEAFF. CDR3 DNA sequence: TGTGCCAGCAGCTTGGCCTCGGGGCGGAACACTGAAGCTTTCTTT.

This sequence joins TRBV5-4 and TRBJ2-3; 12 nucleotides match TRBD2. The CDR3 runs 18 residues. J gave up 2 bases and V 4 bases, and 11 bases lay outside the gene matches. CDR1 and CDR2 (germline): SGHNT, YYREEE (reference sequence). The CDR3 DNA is TGTGCCAGCAGCGGTCCTAGCGGGAGGGCCCCAACCACAGATACGCAGTATTTT. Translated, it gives CASSGPSGRAPTTDTQYF. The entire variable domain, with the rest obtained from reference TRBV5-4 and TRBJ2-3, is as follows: ETGVTQSPTHLIKTRGQQVTLRCSSQSGHNTVSWYQQALGQGPQFIFQYYREEENGRGNFPPRFSGLQFPNYSSELNVNALELDDSALYLCASSGPSGRAPTTDTQYFGPGTRLTVL.

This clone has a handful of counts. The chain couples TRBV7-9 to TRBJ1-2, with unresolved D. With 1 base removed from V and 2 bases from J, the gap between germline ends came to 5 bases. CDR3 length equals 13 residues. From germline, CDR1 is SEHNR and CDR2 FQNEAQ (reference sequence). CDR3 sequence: CASSLGQNYGYTF. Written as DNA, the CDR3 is TGTGCCAGCAGCTTAGGGCAGAACTATGGCTACACCTTC. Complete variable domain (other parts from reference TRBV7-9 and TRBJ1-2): DTGVSQNPRHKITKRGQNVTFRCDPISEHNRLYWYRQTLGQGPEFLTYFQNEAQLEKSRLLSDRFSAERPKGSFSTLEIQRTEQGDSAMYLCASSLGQNYGYTFGSGTRLTVV.

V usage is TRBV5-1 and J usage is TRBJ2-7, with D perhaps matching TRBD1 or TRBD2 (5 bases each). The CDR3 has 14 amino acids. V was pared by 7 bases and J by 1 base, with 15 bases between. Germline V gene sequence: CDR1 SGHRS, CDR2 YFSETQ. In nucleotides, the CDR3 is TGCGCCAGCCAAACCGGGACGGGATCCTACGAGCAGTACTTC. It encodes CASQTGTGSYEQYF.

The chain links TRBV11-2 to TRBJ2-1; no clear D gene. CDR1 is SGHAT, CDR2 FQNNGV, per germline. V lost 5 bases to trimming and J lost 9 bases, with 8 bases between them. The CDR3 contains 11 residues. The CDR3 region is CASSQSGEQFF. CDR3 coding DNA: TGTGCCAGCAGCCAGTCCGGTGAGCAGTTCTTC.

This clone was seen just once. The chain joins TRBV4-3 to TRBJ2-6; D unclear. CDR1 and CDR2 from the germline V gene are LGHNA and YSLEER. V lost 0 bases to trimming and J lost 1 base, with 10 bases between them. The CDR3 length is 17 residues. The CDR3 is CASSQDLGVSGANVLTF. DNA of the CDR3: TGCGCCAGCAGCCAAGATCTGGGTGTTTCTGGGGCCAACGTCCTGACTTTC.

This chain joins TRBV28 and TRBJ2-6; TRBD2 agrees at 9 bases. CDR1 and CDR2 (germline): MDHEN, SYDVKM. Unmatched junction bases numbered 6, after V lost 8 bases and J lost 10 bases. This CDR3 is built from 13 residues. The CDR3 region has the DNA TGTGCCAGCCAGAGGACTAGCGTAAACGTCCTGACTTTC. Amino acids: CASQRTSVNVLTF.

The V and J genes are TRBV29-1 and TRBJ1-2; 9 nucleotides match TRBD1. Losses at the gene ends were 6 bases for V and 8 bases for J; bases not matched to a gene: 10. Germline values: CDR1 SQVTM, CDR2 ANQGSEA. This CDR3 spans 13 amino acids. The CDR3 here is CSVATGTGSGYTF. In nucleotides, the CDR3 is TGCAGCGTCGCAACGGGGACAGGGAGCGGCTACACCTTC.

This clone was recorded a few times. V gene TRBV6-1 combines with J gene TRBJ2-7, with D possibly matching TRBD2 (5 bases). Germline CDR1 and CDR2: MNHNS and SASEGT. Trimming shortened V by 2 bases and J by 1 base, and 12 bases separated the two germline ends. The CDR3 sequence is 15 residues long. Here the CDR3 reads CASSEHWESSYEQYF. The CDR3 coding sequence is TGTGCCAGCAGTGAACATTGGGAGTCTTCCTACGAGCAGTACTTC.

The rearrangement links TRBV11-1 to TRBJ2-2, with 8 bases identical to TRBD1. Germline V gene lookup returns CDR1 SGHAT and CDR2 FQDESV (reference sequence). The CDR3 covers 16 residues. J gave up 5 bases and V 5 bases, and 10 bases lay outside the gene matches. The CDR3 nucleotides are TGTGCCAGCAGCCCGCCGTGGCAGGGGGCGACCGGGGAGCTGTTTTTT. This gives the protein CASSPPWQGATGELFF. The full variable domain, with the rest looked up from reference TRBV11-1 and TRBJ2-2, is EAEVAQSPRYKITEKSQAVAFWCDPISGHATLYWYRQILGQGPELLVQFQDESVVDDSQLPKDRFSAERLKGVDSTLKIQPAELGDSAMYLCASSPPWQGATGELFFGEGSRLTVL.

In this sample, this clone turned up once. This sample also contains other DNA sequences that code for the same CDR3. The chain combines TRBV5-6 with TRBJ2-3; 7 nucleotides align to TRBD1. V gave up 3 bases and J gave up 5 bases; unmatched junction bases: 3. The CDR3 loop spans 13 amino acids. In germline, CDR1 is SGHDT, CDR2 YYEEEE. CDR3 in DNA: TGTGCCAGCAGCTCGACAGGGCGAGATACGCAGTATTTT. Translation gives CASSSTGRDTQYF.

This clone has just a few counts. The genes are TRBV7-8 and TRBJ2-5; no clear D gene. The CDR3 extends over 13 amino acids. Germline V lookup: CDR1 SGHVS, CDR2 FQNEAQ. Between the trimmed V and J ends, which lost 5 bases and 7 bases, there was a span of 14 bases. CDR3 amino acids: CASSPSGLGTQYF. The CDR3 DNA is TGTGCCAGCAGCCCTAGTGGTCTAGGGACCCAGTACTTC.

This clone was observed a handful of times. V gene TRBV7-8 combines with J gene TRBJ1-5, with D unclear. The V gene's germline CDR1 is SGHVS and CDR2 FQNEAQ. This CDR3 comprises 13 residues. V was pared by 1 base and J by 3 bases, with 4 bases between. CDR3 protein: CASSLGLNQPQHF. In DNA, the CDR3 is TGTGCCAGCAGCTTAGGCCTCAATCAGCCCCAGCATTTT.

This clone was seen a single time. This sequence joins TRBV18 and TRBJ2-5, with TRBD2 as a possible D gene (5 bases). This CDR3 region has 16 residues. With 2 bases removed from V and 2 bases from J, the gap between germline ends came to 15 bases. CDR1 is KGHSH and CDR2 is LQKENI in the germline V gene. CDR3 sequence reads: CASSPIESGLQETQYF. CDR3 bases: TGTGCCAGCTCACCAATCGAGTCAGGACTGCAAGAGACCCAGTACTTC.

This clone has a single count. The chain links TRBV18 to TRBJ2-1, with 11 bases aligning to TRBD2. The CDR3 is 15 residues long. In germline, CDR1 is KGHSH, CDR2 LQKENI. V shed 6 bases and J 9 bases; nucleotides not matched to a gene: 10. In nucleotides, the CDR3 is TGTGCCAGCTCCCTAACTAGCGGGAGCCGGGGTGAGCAGTTCTTC. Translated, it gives CASSLTSGSRGEQFF.

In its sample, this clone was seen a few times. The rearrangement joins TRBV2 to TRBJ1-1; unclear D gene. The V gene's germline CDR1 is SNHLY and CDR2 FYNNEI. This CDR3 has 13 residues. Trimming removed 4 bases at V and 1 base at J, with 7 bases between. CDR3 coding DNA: TGTGCCAGCAGTGTGAACTCGAACACTGAAGCTTTCTTT. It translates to CASSVNSNTEAFF.

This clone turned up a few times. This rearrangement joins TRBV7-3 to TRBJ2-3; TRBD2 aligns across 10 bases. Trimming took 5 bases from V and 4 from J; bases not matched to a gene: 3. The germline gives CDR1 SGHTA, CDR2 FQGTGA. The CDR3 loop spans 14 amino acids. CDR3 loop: CASSAGLAADTQYF. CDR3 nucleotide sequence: TGTGCCAGCAGCGCAGGACTAGCGGCAGATACGCAGTATTTT.

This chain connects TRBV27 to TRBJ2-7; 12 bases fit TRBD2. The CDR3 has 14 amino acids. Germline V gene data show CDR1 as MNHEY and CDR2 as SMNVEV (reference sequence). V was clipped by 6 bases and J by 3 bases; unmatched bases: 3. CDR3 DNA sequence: TGTGCCAGCAGGACTAGCGGGAGAATCTACGAGCAGTACTTC. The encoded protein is CASRTSGRIYEQYF.

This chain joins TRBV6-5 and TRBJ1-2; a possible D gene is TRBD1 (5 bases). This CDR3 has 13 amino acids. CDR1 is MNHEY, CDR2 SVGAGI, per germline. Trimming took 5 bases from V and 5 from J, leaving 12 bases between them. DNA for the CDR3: TGTGCCAGCAGTACCGTTAGGGGTTATGGCTACACCTTC. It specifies CASSTVRGYGYTF.

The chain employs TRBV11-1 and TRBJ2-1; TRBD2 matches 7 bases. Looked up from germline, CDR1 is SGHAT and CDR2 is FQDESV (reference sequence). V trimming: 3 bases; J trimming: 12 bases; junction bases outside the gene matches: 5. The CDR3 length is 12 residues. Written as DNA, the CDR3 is TGTGCCAGCAGCTTCCTCGGGAGGAGGCAGTTCTTC. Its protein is CASSFLGRRQFF.

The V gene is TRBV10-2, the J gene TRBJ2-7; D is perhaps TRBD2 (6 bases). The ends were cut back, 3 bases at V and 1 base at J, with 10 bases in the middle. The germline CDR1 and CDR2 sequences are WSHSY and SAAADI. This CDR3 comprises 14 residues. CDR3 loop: CASSEPSESYEQYF. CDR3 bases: TGCGCCAGCAGTGAACCTAGCGAATCCTACGAGCAGTACTTC.

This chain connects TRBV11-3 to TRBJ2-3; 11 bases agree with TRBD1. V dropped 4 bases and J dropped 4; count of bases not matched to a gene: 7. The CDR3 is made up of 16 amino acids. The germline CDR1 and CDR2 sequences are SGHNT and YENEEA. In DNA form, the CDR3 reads TGTGCCAGCAGCTCTGGACAGGGGGCCGAGGCAGATACGCAGTATTTT. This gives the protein CASSSGQGAEADTQYF.